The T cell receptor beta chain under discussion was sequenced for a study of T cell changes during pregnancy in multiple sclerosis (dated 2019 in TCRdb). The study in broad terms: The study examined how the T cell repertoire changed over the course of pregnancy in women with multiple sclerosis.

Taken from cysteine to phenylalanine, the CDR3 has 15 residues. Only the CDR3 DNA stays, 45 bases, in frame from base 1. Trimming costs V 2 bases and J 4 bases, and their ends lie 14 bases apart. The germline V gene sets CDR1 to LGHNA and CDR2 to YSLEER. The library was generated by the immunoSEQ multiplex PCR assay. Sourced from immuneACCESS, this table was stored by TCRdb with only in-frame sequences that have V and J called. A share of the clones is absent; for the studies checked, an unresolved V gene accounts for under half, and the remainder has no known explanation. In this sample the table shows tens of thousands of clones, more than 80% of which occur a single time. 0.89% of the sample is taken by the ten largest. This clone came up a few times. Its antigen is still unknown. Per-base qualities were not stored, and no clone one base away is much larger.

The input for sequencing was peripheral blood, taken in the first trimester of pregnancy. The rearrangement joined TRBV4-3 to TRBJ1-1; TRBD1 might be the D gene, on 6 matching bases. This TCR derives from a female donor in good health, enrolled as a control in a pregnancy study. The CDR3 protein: CASSQFTRGATEAFF. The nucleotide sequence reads TGCGCCAGCAGCCAATTCACCAGGGGAGCCACTGAAGCTTTCTTT.